This T cell receptor (beta chain) was sequenced in a study of OX40 agonist ivuxolimab in advanced cancers. Study-level findings and limits: People who partly responded at 0.1-3.0 mg/kg had some of the least clonal expansion seen.

Autoimmune disease history or systemic immunosuppression meant exclusion. This clone has a single count. Its antigen is not identified. TCRdb's copy holds only in-frame clones and misses some; the assay was immunoSEQ multiplex PCR. Altogether under 75,000 clones are present, approximately 90% being singletons, with the ten largest covering less than 0.75%. The receptor was derived from an adult with an advanced solid tumor such as melanoma, head and neck, liver or kidney cancer. Sequences were derived from CD4+ or CD8+ T cells sorted from blood, sampled in a trial of the OX40 agonist ivuxolimab.

The CDR3, as DNA: TGTGCCAGCAGTTACTCGAGGCTTCTTTCCGGGGAGCTGTTTTTT. This codes for CASSYSRLLSGELFF. The J gene is TRBJ2-2, the V gene TRBV6-5; D gene uncertain. Trimming took 0 bases from V and 6 from J, leaving 11 bases between them. CDR3 length: 15 residues. Germline V gene data show CDR1 as MNHEY and CDR2 as SVGAGI.